This T cell receptor (beta chain) was identified in a study of CD8 T cells in Susac syndrome. Study details: Treatment status at blood draw for the Susac syndrome patients was therapy-naive, corticosteroids, or intravenous immunoglobulin alone. General study findings and limits: The study identified about fifteen and five Susac-specific public clones in total CD8+ and CD8+ TEMRA repertoires.

Reverse transcription of about 0.45 to 1 ug RNA was performed with random hexamers. MiXCR, applied by TCRdb to the immunoSEQ multiplex PCR reads, yields one record per CDR3 protein. Of about 120,000 distinct CDR3 sequences in the sample, 90% to 95% were seen once. The CDR3 totals 16 residues. Germline CDR1 SNHLY, CDR2 FYNNEI. With 2 bases clipped from V and 3 bases from J, the junction kept 7 bases outside the gene matches. Concerning this clonotype itself: Antigen unknown.

This chain joins TRBV2 and TRBJ2-1; 7 nucleotides line up with TRBD2. The TCR was taken from a human donor with Susac syndrome. Sequenced sample: CD8+ T cells from PBMCs. The CDR3, as DNA: TGTGCCAGCAGTGAACTAGCGGAGATCGTCTACAATGAGCAGTTCTTC. This codes for CASSELAEIVYNEQFF.